Included here is one T cell receptor (beta chain) sequence, with context. Its cognate antigen is unknown. This record comes from a study of cytomegalovirus exposure and HLA in healthy donors. Study in general: Of approximately 400 genotyped donors, more than 70% clustered with self-reported Caucasian donors.

Trimming shortened V by 6 bases and J by 0 bases, and 14 bases separated the two germline ends. The CDR3 is 15 amino acids. Per germline, CDR1 MNHNY and CDR2 SVGAGI (reference sequence). General observations from the study: TCR beta sequences reportedly predicted most subjects' HLA-A and HLA-B alleles accurately. Specific recognition of CMV antigens was confirmed in vitro for a few chains (all CMV-associated).

Vbeta (60) and Jbeta (13) primers were used in the PCR. Generated by immunoSEQ multiplex PCR, the TCRdb table keeps only in-frame clones and is missing some. This repertoire shows over 70,000 clones, 70% to 85% found once; its top ten account for around 20%. The rearrangement links TRBV6-6 to TRBJ1-1; D is perhaps TRBD1 (5 bases). The receptor was isolated from a young man in good health and CMV-seropositive. Sequencing was done on a sample of PBMCs. The CDR3 loop reads CASRSTLTVNTEAFF. As DNA, the CDR3 is TGTGCCAGCAGGAGCACATTGACAGTGAACACTGAAGCTTTCTTT.